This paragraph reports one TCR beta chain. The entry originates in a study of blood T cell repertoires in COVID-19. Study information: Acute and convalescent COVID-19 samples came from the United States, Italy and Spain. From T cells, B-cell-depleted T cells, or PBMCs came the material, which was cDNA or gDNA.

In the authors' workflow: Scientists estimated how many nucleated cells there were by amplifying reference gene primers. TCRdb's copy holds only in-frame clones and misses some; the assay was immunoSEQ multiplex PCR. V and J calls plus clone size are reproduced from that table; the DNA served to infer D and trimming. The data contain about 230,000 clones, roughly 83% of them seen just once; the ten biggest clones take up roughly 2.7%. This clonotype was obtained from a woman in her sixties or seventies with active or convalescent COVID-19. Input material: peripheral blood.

DNA for the CDR3: TGCGCCAGCAGCTTGGTTGGGGGGGCCTACGAGCAGTACTTC. Translated: CASSLVGGAYEQYF. The chain carries TRBV5-1 and TRBJ2-7; 7 nucleotides line up with TRBD2. CDR1 is SGHRS and CDR2 is YFSETQ in the germline V gene. The CDR3 spans 14 residues. V lost 0 bases and J lost 2; bases outside the gene matches: 2.